This TCR beta chain was sequenced in a study of shared clonotypes between healthy human individuals. General study findings and limits: Naive CD4 clonotypes were shared across several donors at roughly 4.6%.

Note on this clone: Its matching antigen is unknown.

On sorted subsets, replicate PCRs used roughly 190 ng DNA, or some 27,000 T cell genomes. Sequenced by immunoSEQ multiplex PCR; TCRdb stores in-frame clones only, minus some. The table records 2 million to 2.5 million clones, 90% to 97% of them present only once. This CDR3 is 16 amino acids long. CDR1 SGHKS and CDR2 YYEKEE come from the germline V gene (reference sequence). J gave up 0 bases and V 4 bases, and 8 bases lay outside the gene matches. This clonotype originated in a man younger than 35 in good health. The chain joins TRBV5-5 to TRBJ1-1; 8 nucleotides align to TRBD1. Source material: naive CD4+ T cells sorted from blood. The sample's subset: CD45RA+ positively selected. The CDR3 DNA reads as TGTGCCAGCAGCCCTCGGACAGGGCTACTGAACACTGAAGCTTTCTTT. Protein: CASSPRTGLLNTEAFF. Drawing the rest from reference TRBV5-5 and TRBJ1-1, the complete variable domain is DAGVTQSPTHLIKTRGQQVTLRCSPISGHKSVSWYQQVLGQGPQFIFQYYEKEERGRGNFPDRFSARQFPNYSSELNVNALLLGDSALYLCASSPRTGLLNTEAFFGQGTRLTVV.